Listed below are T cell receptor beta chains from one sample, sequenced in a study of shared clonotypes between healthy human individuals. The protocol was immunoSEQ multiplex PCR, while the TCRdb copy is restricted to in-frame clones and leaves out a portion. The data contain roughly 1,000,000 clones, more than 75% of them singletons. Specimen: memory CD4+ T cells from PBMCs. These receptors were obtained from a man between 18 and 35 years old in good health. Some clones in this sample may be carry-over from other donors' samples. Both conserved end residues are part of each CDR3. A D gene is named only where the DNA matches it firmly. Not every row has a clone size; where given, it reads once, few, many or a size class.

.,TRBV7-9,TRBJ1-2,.,TGTGCCAGCAGCTTAACGGTTGGCTACACCTTC,CASSLTVGYTF
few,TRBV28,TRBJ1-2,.,TGTGCCAGCAGTTTTCCGGCCGGCTACTATGGCTACACCTTC,CASSFPAGYYGYTF
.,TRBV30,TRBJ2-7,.,TGTGCCTGGAGTCCCCCGGTGCTGCGCTACGAGCAGTACTTC,CAWSPPVLRYEQYF
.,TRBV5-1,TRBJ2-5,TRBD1,TGCGCCAGCAACTCAGGCAGGGGGTATGAAGAGACCCAGTACTTC,CASNSGRGYEETQYF
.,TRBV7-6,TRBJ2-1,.,TGTGCCAGCGGTTTAGCGGACCAGGGATTGTATGAGCAGTTCTTC,CASGLADQGLYEQFF
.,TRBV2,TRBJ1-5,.,TGTGCCAGCAGCGCCTCCACAGGGAATCAGCCCCAGCATTTT,CASSASTGNQPQHF
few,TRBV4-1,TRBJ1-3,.,TGCGCCAGCAGCCCCGCGGAGTCAGGATCCACCATATATTTT,CASSPAESGSTIYF
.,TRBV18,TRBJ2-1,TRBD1,TGTGCCAGCCACCCCGGGACAGGATACGCAGATGAGCAGTTCTTC,CASHPGTGYADEQFF
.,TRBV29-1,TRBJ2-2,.,TGCGGGGCCAGGGGACGGGCGAACACCGGGGAGCTGTTTTTT,CGARGRANTGELFF
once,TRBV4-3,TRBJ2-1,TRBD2,TGCGCCAGCAGCCAAGTCGGGAGGACTTCCTACAATGAGCAGTTCTTC,CASSQVGRTSYNEQFF
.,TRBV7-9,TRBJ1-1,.,TGTGCCAGCAGCTTAGTGTACGGGCCTAACACTGAAGCTTTCTTT,CASSLVYGPNTEAFF
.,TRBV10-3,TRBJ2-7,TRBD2,TGTGCCATCAGAAACCCCGGACTAGCGGGATCCGAGCAGTACTTC,CAIRNPGLAGSEQYF
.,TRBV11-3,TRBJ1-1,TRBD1,TGTGCCAGCAGCCCAGGGGGTAGGGGGACTGAAGCTTTCTTT,CASSPGGRGTEAFF
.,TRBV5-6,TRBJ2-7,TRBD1,TGTGCCAGCAGCCCAATCGGACAGGGCTACGAGCAGTACTTC,CASSPIGQGYEQYF
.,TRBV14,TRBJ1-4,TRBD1,TGTGCCAGCAGCCCACTACAGGGGGCCGGCGAAAAACTGTTTTTT,CASSPLQGAGEKLFF
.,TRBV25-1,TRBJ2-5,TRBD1,TGTGCCAGCAGTCCCGGGGGTTGGGACAGGGTGAACTTC,CASSPGGWDRVNF
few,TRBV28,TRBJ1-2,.,TGTGCCAGCAGTTTACAAACAGACTATGGCTACACCTTC,CASSLQTDYGYTF
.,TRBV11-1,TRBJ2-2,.,TGTGCCAGCAGCTTAGCGAGGGCGGGCACCGGGGAGCTGTTTTTT,CASSLARAGTGELFF
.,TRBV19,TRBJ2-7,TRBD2,TGTGCCAGTAGTATCTCACTAGCGGATTACTACGAGCAGTACTTC,CASSISLADYYEQYF
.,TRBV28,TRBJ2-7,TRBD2,TGTGCCAGCGGACTAGCGGGAGCCTCAAGCCACTACGAGCAGTACTTC,CASGLAGASSHYEQYF
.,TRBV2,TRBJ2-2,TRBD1,TGTGCCAGCAGTGAAAACTCTGGCAGGGGGCCGGAGCTGTTTTTT,CASSENSGRGPELFF
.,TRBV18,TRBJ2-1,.,TGTGCCAGCTCACCAAGGGGTTGGGAGGAGCAGTTCTTC,CASSPRGWEEQFF
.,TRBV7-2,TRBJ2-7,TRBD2,TGTGCCAGCAGCTTAGTGACTAGCGGGATAGGTGAGCAGTACTTC,CASSLVTSGIGEQYF
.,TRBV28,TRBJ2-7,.,TGTGCCAGCAGTTTAAGGAATAAGAGAGCCGAGCAGTACTTC,CASSLRNKRAEQYF
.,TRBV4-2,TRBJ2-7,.,TGTGCCAGCAGCCAGGGACAACAGGGCTACGAGCAGTACTTC,CASSQGQQGYEQYF
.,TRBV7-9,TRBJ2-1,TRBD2,TGTGCCAGCAGCTTAGCGCTGAGCGGGAGGGCCTACAATGAGCAGTTCTTC,CASSLALSGRAYNEQFF
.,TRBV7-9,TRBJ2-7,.,TGTGCCAGCAGCTTAGATAGGGTGCAGCAGTACTTC,CASSLDRVQQYF
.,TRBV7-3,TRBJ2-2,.,TGTGCCAGCAGCTCCTCCGGGACACCAACCGGGGAGCTGTTTTTT,CASSSSGTPTGELFF